The 21 T cell receptor beta chains below were found in one sample sequenced in a study of T cells in Graves' hyperthyroidism and ophthalmopathy. RNA transcripts gave rise to amplified TCR beta CDR3 regions. Carried out on the TCR CDR3, a first-round RT-PCR used the HTBI primer set. TCRdb reprocessed the multiplex PCR reads via MiXCR and lists one record per CDR3 protein. This sample yields some 510,000 distinct CDR3 sequences, of which around 42% are seen a single time; 8.2% belongs to the top ten. Sequenced: peripheral blood or thyroid tissue (not recorded which). The receptors derive from a woman between 18 and 29 years old with Graves' hyperthyroidism.

The V call is TRBV25-1, the J call TRBJ1-2, with TRBD1 identical over 7 bases. The ends lost 8 bases at V and 4 bases at J; junction bases unmatched: 16. This CDR3 is built from 16 residues. Germline loops: CDR1 MGHDK, CDR2 SYGVNS. In DNA, the CDR3 is TGTGCCAGCGTTGAAGATAGGGGGCGCGTAAGCTATGGCTACACCTTC. Residues: CASVEDRGRVSYGYTF.

This clonotype has at least ten counts. This chain joins TRBV20-1 and TRBJ1-2; tentatively, D is TRBD1 (5 bases). The CDR3 is made up of 11 amino acids. With 3 bases removed from V and 4 bases from J, the gap between germline ends came to 6 bases. The germline CDR1 and CDR2 sequences are DFQATT and SNEGSKA (reference sequence). CDR3 loop: CSASDSYGYTF. The CDR3 DNA is TGCAGTGCTAGTGACAGCTATGGCTACACCTTC.

Only one count was recorded for this clonotype. The V gene is TRBV2, the J gene TRBJ1-4; possibly TRBD2 for D (6 bases). Matching the DNA end better, TRBJ2-2 makes the J call doubtful. There are 13 residues in the CDR3. CDR1 and CDR2 from the germline V gene are SNHLY and FYNNEI. CDR3 loop: CASKMGGTGELFF. The CDR3 bases are TGTGCCAGCAAGATGGGGGGCACCGGGGAGCTGTTTTTT.

With regard to this clonotype: A junction boundary mismatches the germline segment, possibly from a read error. The rearrangement links TRBV5-1 to TRBJ1-2; no definite D call. Germline V gene lookup returns CDR1 SGHRS and CDR2 YFSETQ. The CDR3 length is 11 residues. In DNA form, the CDR3 reads TGTGCCAGCAGCTTGACTGATGGCTACACCTTC. As protein: CASSLTDGYTF.

In its sample, this clonotype was seen many times. This chain joins TRBV7-3 and TRBJ1-6, with TRBD1 identical over 7 bases. The CDR3 is 14 residues long. In germline, CDR1 is SGHTA, CDR2 FQGTGA. The V gene end was trimmed by 4 bases and the J gene end by 8 bases; junction bases not matched to a gene: 5. The CDR3 DNA reads as TGTGCCAGCAGCTCTAGACAGGGCTATTCACCCCTCCACTTT. Protein: CASSSRQGYSPLHF. The full variable domain, completed using reference TRBV7-3 and TRBJ1-6, is GAGVSQTPSNKVTEKGKYVELRCDPISGHTALYWYRQSLGQGPEFLIYFQGTGAADDSGLPNDRFFAVRPEGSVSTLKIQRTERGDSAVYLCASSSRQGYSPLHFGNGTRLTVT.

This clonotype occurred many times. This rearrangement joins TRBV2 to TRBJ1-5, with no clear D. Germline loops: CDR1 SNHLY, CDR2 FYNNEI. The CDR3 length is 12 residues. V was cut by 6 bases and J by 0 bases, with 3 bases left in between. CDR3: CASRVSNQPQHF. Written as DNA, the CDR3 is TGTGCCAGCAGAGTTAGCAATCAGCCCCAGCATTTT.

On this clonotype itself: Mismatch with germline at one junction end may stem from a read error. The chain combines TRBV25-1 with TRBJ2-7, with 7 nucleotides matching TRBD2. Germline V CDR1 and CDR2: MGHDK, SYGVNS. The CDR3 runs to 13 residues. The DNA for the CDR3 is TGTGCCACCAGTGATCCGGGGGGCTACGAGCAGTACTTC. Translating it yields CATSDPGGYEQYF.

This clonotype was found once. Mismatch with germline at one junction end may stem from a read error. The chain combines TRBV7-7 with TRBJ2-7, with D possibly matching TRBD1 (6 bases). The CDR3 is 14 residues long. Germline lookup yields CDR1 SSHAT and CDR2 FNYEAQ (reference sequence). The CDR3 spells CASSVEGRGGEQYF. The CDR3 bases are TGTGCTAGCAGCGTTGAAGGCAGGGGTGGCGAGCAGTACTTC.

This clonotype was observed a few times. The chain uses TRBV14 and TRBJ2-7; weak D call: TRBD1 (5 bases). Germline CDR1 and CDR2: SGHDN and FVKESK. This CDR3 comprises 14 residues. V lost 5 bases, J lost 4 bases, and 15 bases lay in between. The CDR3 region has the DNA TGTGCCAGCAGCTTAACCCAGGGTGGGTACGAGCAGTACTTC. Encoded protein: CASSLTQGGYEQYF.

A note on this clonotype: Mismatch with germline at one junction end may stem from a read error. The rearrangement links TRBV10-3 to TRBJ1-2, with D hard to call. Germline values: CDR1 ENHRY, CDR2 SYGVKD. The CDR3 is made up of 12 amino acids. In nucleotides, the CDR3 is TGTGCCATCAGTGTGGCGGTAGGTGGCTCCACCTTC. This codes for CAISVAVGGSTF.

The chain recombines TRBV7-9 with TRBJ1-2, with unresolved D. The CDR3 length is 15 residues. CDR1 and CDR2 from the germline V gene are SEHNR and FQNEAQ (reference sequence). The V and J ends lost 0 bases and 1 base respectively, with 9 bases between them. In nucleotides, the CDR3 is TGTGCCAGCAGCTTAGCCTCAGGCGGTAACTATGGCTACACCTTC. This gives the protein CASSLASGGNYGYTF.

This rearrangement joins TRBV6-5 to TRBJ1-1, with D unresolved. The CDR3 has 11 amino acids. Germline V lookup: CDR1 MNHEY, CDR2 SVGAGI. V was pared by 6 bases and J by 7 bases, with 9 bases between. The CDR3 nucleotides are TGTGCCAGCAGCAGACATCTTGAAGCTTTCTTT. Protein: CASSRHLEAFF.

This clonotype has more than one count but fewer than ten. The rearrangement links TRBV7-9 to TRBJ2-7; 12 positions agree with TRBD2. Germline-derived CDR1 and CDR2 are SEHNR and FQNEAQ (reference sequence). The CDR3 has 16 residues. Trimming cost V 3 bases and J 5 bases; bases outside gene matches: 8. Here the CDR3 reads CASSLPGLAGIDEQYF. CDR3 nucleotide sequence: TGTGCCAGCAGCTTGCCCGGACTAGCGGGAATCGACGAGCAGTACTTC.

This clonotype showed up many times. The chain links TRBV29-1 to TRBJ1-1; D gene uncertain. Trimming left V 3 bases short and J 1 base short, with 18 bases between. Per the germline V gene, CDR1 is SQVTM and CDR2 is ANQGSEA. This CDR3 is built from 16 residues. The CDR3 is CSVDGLGSGRNTEAFF. CDR3 DNA: TGCAGCGTTGATGGTCTGGGGTCCGGTCGGAACACTGAAGCTTTCTTT.

At least ten counts were recorded for this clonotype. At one end the junction does not follow the germline gene, possibly because of a read error. The chain employs TRBV29-1 and TRBJ1-6; D gene unclear. This CDR3 is built from 13 residues. Germline V lookup: CDR1 SQVTM, CDR2 ANQGSEA. The CDR3 nucleotides are TGCAGCGTTGCCATCTCCAATAATTCACCCCTCCACTTT. Translation gives CSVAISNNSPLHF.

The chain joins TRBV2 to TRBJ1-5; tentative D call: TRBD1 (6 bases). CDR3 length equals 14 residues. The germline V and J ends were trimmed by 2 bases and 6 bases, with 11 bases remaining between them. CDR1 is SNHLY, CDR2 FYNNEI, per germline. CDR3 amino acids: CASSETGSSQPQHF. In DNA form, the CDR3 reads TGTGCCAGCAGTGAAACAGGGAGTAGTCAGCCCCAGCATTTT.

This clonotype was seen only a few times. The chain links TRBV5-1 to TRBJ1-4; TRBD1 is a possible D gene (5 bases). V lost 4 bases and J lost 6, with 13 bases in between. Germline V gene sequence: CDR1 SGHRS, CDR2 YFSETQ. This CDR3 has 14 residues. CDR3 sequence (DNA): TGCGCCAGCAGCCCTGCGGGGGGGGATGAAAAACTGTTTTTT. Translated, it gives CASSPAGGDEKLFF.

V usage is TRBV29-1 and J usage is TRBJ2-2; D is perhaps TRBD2 (5 bases). Germline CDR1 SQVTM, CDR2 ANQGSEA. The V end lost 7 bases, the J end lost 4 bases, and 13 bases lay between the germline ends. The CDR3 is made up of 13 amino acids. The CDR3 DNA sequence: TGCAGCGCAACGACTATGGGCACCGGGGAGCTGTTTTTT. The encoded protein is CSATTMGTGELFF.

A word on this clonotype: A much larger clone lies a single base off, so this may be a read error. This chain connects TRBV2 to TRBJ2-7; D is tentatively TRBD1 or TRBD2 (5 bases each). From germline, CDR1 is SNHLY and CDR2 FYNNEI. The CDR3 sequence is 14 residues long. Trimming shortened V by 7 bases and J by 5 bases, and 18 bases separated the two germline ends. The CDR3 loop is CASNTGTGIDEQYF. In nucleotides, the CDR3 is TGTGCCAGCAACACCGGGACCGGGATTGACGAGCAGTACTTC.

This chain connects TRBV6-5 to TRBJ2-5; D is perhaps TRBD2 (6 bases). Between the trimmed V and J ends, which lost 11 bases and 5 bases, there was a span of 27 bases. The CDR3 length is 16 residues. Germline V gives CDR1 MNHEY, CDR2 SVGAGI. DNA of the CDR3: TGTGCCGCTGGCGGTCCCCGGCGGGGAAGATGGGAGACCCAGTACTTC. Protein product: CAAGGPRRGRWETQYF.

This clonotype was observed at least ten times. The rearrangement uses TRBV25-1 and TRBJ2-6; the D is unclear. Germline-derived CDR1 and CDR2 are MGHDK and SYGVNS. This CDR3 has 16 residues. The V and J ends lost 3 bases and 1 base respectively, with 10 bases between them. CDR3: CASSEYMDSGANVLTF. Written as DNA, the CDR3 is TGTGCCAGCAGTGAGTACATGGATTCTGGGGCCAACGTCCTGACTTTC. Drawing the rest from reference TRBV25-1 and TRBJ2-6, the complete variable domain is EADIYQTPRYLVIGTGKKITLECSQTMGHDKMYWYQQDPGMELHLIHYSYGVNSTEKGDLSSESTVSRIRTEHFPLTLESARPSHTSQYLCASSEYMDSGANVLTFGAGSRLTVL.